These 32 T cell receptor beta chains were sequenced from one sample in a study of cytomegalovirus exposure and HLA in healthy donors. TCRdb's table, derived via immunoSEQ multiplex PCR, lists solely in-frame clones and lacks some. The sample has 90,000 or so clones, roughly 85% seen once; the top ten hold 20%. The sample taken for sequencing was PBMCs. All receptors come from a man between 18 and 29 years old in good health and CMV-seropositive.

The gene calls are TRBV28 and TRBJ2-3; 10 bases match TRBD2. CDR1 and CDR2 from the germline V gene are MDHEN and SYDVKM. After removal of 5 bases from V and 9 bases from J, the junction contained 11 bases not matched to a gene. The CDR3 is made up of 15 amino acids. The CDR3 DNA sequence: TGTGCCAGCAGTCTAGCGGGAGCTATAACCAGGACGCAGTATTTT. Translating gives CASSLAGAITRTQYF.

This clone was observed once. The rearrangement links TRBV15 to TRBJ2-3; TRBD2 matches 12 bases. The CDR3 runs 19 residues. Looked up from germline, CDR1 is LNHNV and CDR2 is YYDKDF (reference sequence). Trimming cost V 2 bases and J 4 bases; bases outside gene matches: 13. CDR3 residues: CATSRSVEFGLAGSDTQYF. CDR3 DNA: TGTGCCACCAGCAGATCGGTTGAGTTTGGACTAGCGGGATCAGATACGCAGTATTTT.

CDR3 sequence (DNA): TGTGCCACCGCACAAGACAGGAGCAGCAATCAGCCCCAGCATTTT. This sequence encodes CATAQDRSSNQPQHF. The genes are TRBV19 and TRBJ1-5; D is possibly TRBD1 (6 bases). The V and J ends lost 10 bases and 1 base respectively, with 17 bases between them. Germline CDR1 reads LNHDA; CDR2 reads SQIVND (reference sequence). The CDR3 has 15 residues. Combining the CDR3 with reference TRBV19 and TRBJ1-5 gives the whole variable domain DGGITQSPKYLFRKEGQNVTLSCEQNLNHDAMYWYRQDPGQGLRLIYYSQIVNDFQKGDIAEGYSVSREKKESFPLTVTSAQKNPTAFYLCATAQDRSSNQPQHFGDGTRLSIL.

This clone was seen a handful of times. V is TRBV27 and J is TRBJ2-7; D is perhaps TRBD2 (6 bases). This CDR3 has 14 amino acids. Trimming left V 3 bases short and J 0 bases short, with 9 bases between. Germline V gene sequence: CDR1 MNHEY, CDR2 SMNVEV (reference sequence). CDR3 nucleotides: TGTGCCAGCAGTTTGGGACTCAACTCCTACGAGCAGTACTTC. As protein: CASSLGLNSYEQYF.

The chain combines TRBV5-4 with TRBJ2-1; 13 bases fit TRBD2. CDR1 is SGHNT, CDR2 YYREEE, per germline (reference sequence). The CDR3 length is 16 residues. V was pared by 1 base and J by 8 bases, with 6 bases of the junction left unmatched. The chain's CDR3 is CASSLPGLAGRHEQFF. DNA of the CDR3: TGTGCCAGCAGCTTGCCGGGACTAGCGGGACGGCATGAGCAGTTCTTC.

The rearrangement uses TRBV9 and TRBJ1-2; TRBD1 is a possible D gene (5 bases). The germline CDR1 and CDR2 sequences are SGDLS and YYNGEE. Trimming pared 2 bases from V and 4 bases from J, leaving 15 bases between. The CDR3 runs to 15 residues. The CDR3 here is CASSVEGVTLYGYTF. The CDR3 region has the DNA TGTGCCAGCAGCGTTGAAGGGGTGACGCTCTATGGCTACACCTTC.

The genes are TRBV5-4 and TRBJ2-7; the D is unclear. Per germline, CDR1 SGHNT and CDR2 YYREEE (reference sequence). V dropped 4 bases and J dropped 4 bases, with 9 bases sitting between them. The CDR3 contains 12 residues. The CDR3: CASSLGGYEQYV. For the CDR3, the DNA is TGTGCCAGCAGCCTCGGCGGATACGAGCAGTACGTC.

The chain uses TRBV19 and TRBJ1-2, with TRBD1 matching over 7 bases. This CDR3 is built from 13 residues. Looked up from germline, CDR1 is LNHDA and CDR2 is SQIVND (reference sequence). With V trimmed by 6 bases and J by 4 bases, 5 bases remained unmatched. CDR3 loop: CASSPRGTYGYTF. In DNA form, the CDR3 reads TGTGCCAGTAGCCCCAGGGGGACCTATGGCTACACCTTC. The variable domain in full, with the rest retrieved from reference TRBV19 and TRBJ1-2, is DGGITQSPKYLFRKEGQNVTLSCEQNLNHDAMYWYRQDPGQGLRLIYYSQIVNDFQKGDIAEGYSVSREKKESFPLTVTSAQKNPTAFYLCASSPRGTYGYTFGSGTRLTVV.

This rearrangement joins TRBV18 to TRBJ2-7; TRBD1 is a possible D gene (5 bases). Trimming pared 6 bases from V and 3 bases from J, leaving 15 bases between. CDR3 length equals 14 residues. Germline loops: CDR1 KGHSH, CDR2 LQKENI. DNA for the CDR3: TGTGCCAGCTCCACAGGCAGCAAGCTCTACGAGCAGTACGTC. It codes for CASSTGSKLYEQYV.

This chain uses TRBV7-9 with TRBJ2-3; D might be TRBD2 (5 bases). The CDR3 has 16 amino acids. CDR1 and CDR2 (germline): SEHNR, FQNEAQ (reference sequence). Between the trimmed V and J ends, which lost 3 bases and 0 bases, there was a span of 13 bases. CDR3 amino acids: CASSFSSRGSTDTQYF. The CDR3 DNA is TGTGCCAGCAGCTTCTCTAGCCGAGGAAGCACAGATACGCAGTATTTT.

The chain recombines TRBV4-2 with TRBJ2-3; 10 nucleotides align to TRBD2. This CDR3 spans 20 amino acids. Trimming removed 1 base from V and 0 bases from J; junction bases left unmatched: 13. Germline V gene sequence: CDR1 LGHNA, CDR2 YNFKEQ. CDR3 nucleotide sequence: TGTGCCAGCAGCCAAGTAGGACTAGCGGTCGGATCCCAAAGCACAGATACGCAGTATTTT. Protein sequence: CASSQVGLAVGSQSTDTQYF.

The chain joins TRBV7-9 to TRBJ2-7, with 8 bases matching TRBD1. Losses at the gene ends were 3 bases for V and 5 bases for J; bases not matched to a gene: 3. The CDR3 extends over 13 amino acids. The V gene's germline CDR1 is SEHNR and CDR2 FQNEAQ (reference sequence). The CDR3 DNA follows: TGTGCCAGCAGCTTTGCGACAGGGGACGAGCAGTACTTC. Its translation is CASSFATGDEQYF.

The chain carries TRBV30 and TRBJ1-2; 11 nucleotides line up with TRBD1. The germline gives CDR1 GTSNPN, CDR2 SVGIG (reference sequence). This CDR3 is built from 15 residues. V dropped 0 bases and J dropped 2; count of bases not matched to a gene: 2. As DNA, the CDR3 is TGTGCCTGGAGTGTAAGGGACAGGGGGAACTATGGCTACACCTTC. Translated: CAWSVRDRGNYGYTF.

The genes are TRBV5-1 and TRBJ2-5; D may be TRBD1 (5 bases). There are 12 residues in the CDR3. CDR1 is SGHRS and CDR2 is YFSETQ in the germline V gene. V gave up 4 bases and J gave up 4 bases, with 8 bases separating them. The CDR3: CASSRTRETQYF. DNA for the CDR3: TGCGCCAGCAGCCGGACAAGAGAGACCCAGTACTTC.

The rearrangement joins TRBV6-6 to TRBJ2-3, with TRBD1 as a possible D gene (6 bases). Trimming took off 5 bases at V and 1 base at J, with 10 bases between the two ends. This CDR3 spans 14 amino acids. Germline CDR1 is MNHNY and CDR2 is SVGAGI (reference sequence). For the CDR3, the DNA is TGTGCCAGCAGTACGAAGGGGGGCACAGATACGCAGTATTTT. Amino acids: CASSTKGGTDTQYF.

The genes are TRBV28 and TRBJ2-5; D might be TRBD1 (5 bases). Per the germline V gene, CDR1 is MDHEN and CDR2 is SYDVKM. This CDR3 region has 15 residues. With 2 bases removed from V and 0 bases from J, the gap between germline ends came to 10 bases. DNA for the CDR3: TGTGCCAGCAGTTTACGGCAGGGATACCAAGAGACCCAGTACTTC. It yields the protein CASSLRQGYQETQYF.

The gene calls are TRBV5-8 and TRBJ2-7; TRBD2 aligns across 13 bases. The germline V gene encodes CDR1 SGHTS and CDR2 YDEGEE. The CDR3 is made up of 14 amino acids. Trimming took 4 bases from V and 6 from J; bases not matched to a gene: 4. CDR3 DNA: TGTGCCAGCAGCACCCGACTAGCGGGAGGCGAGCAGTACGTC. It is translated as CASSTRLAGGEQYV.

In nucleotides, the CDR3 is TGTGCCAGTCGCGGGGCAGGGAACACCGGGGAGCTGTTTTTT. It is translated as CASRGAGNTGELFF. J is TRBJ2-2 and V is TRBV28; tentative D call: TRBD2 (6 bases). V lost 9 bases, J lost 1 base, and 12 bases lay in between. The CDR3 sequence is 14 residues long. Germline CDR1 reads MDHEN; CDR2 reads SYDVKM.

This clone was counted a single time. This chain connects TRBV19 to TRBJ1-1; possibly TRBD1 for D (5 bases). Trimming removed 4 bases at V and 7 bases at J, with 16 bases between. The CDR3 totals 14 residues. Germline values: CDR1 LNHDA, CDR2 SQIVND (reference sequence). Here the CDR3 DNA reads TGTGCCAGTAGTAGGACGCTCTCGCAGGGTGAAGCTTTCTTT. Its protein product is CASSRTLSQGEAFF.

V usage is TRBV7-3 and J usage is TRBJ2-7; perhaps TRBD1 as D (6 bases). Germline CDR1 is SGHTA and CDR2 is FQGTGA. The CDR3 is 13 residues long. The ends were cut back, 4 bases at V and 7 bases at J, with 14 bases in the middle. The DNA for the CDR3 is TGTGCCAGCAGCTCCACAGGGATTGAAGAGCAGTACTTC. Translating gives CASSSTGIEEQYF.

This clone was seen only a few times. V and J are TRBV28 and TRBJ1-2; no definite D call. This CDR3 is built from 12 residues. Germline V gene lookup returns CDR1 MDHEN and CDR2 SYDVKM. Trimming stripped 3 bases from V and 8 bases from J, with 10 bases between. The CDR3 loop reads CASSFNMWGYTF. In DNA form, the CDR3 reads TGTGCCAGCAGTTTTAACATGTGGGGCTACACCTTC.

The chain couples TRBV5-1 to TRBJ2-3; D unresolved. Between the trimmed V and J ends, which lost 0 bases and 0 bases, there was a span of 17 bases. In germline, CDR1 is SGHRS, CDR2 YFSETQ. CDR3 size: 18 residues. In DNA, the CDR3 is TGCGCCAGCAGCTTGGGGCAGTATAACTACGATAGCACAGATACGCAGTATTTT. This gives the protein CASSLGQYNYDSTDTQYF.

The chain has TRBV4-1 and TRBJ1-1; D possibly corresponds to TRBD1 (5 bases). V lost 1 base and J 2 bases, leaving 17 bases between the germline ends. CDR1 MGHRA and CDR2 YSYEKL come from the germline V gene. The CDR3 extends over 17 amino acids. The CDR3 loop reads CASSQVQRAGGNTEAFF. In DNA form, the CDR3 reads TGCGCCAGCAGCCAAGTGCAGAGGGCCGGGGGAAACACTGAAGCTTTCTTT.

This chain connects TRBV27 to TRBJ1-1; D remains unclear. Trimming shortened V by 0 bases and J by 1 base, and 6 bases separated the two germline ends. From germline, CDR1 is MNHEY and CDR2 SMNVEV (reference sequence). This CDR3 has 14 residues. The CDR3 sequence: CASSLSRGNTEAFF. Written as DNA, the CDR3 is TGTGCCAGCAGTTTATCGAGAGGGAACACTGAAGCTTTCTTT.

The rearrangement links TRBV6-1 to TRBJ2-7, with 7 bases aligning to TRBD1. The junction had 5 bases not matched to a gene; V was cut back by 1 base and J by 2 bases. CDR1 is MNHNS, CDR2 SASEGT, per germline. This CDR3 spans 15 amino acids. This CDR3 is CASSEEAGGPYEQYV. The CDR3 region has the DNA TGTGCCAGCAGTGAAGAGGCAGGGGGACCCTACGAGCAGTACGTC.

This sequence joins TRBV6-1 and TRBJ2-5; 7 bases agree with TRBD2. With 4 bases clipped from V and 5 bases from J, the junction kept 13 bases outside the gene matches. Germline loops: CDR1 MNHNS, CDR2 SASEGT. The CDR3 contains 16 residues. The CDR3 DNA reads TGTGCCAGCAGTGCCGACTTCGGCGGGCGGGGGGAGACCCAGTACTTC. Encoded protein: CASSADFGGRGETQYF.

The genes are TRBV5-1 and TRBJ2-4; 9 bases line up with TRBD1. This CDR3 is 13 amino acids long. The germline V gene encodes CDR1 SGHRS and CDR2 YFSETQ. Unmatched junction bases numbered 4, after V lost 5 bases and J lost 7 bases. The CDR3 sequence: CASRSGTGNIQYF. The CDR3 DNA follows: TGCGCCAGCAGGTCTGGGACAGGGAACATTCAGTACTTC.

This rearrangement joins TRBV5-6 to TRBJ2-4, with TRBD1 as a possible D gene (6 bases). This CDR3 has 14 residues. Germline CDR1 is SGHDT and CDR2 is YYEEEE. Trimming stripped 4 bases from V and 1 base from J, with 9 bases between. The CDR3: CASSVGGAKNIQYF. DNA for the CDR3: TGTGCCAGCAGCGTAGGGGGTGCCAAAAACATTCAGTACTTC.

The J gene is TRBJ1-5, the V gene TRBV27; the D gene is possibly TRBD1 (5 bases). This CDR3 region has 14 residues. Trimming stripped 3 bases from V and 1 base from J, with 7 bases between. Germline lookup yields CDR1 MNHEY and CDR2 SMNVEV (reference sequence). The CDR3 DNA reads TGTGCCAGCAGTTTCCGGGGGAGCAATCAGCCCCAGCATTTT. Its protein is CASSFRGSNQPQHF.

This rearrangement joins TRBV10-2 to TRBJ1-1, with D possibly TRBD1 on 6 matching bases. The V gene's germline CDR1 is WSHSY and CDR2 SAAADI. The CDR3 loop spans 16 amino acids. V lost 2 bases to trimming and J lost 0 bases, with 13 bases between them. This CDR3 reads CASSEIGTTMNTEAFF. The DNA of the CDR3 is TGCGCCAGCAGTGAGATAGGGACAACTATGAACACTGAAGCTTTCTTT.

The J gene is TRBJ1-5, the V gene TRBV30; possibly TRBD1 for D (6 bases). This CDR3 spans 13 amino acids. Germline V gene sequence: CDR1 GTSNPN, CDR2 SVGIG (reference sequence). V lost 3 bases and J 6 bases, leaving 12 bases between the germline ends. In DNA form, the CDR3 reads TGTGCCTGGAGCCGGGACACCACTCAGCCCCAGCATTTT. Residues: CAWSRDTTQPQHF.

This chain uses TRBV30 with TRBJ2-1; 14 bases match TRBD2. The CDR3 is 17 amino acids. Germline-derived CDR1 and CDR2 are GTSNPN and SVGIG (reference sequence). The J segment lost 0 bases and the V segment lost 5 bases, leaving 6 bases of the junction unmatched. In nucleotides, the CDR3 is TGTGCCTGGGGAAGGACTAGCGGGAGGAGCTCCTACAATGAGCAGTTCTTC. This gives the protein CAWGRTSGRSSYNEQFF.